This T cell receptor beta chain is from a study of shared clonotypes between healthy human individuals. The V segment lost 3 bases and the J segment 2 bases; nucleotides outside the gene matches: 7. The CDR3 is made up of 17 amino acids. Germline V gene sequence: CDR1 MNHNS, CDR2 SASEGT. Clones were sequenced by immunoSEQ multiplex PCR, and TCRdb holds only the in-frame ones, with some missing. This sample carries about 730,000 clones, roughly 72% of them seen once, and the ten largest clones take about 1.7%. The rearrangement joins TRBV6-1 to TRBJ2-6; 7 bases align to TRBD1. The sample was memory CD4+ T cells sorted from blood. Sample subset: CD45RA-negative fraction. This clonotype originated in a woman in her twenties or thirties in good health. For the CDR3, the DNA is TGTGCCAGCAGTGACCCGGGACAGACGCCTGGGGCCAACGTCCTGACTTTC. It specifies CASSDPGQTPGANVLTF.